This T cell receptor (beta chain) was found in a study of CD8+ T cells in alopecia areata. Turning to the study itself: In an open-label trial, patients got 5 to 10 mg tofacitinib twice daily.

Treatment of the sample: oral pan-JAK inhibitor, 5-10 mg twice daily. CDR1 is MRHNA and CDR2 is SNTAGT in the germline V gene. This CDR3 has 14 residues. J was trimmed by 2 bases and V by 5 bases; bases with no gene match: 5. cDNA prepared by RNA extraction and subsequent reverse transcription served as the template for sequencing. Here immunoSEQ multiplex PCR was the method, and the copy in TCRdb shows in-frame clones only, minus some. The repertoire holds about 110,000 clones, with around 53% as singletons. The receptor's source is a human donor with alopecia areata. Material: CD8+ T cells sorted from blood, obtained at week 24, from a patient treated with tofacitinib. The chain recombines TRBV6-4 with TRBJ1-1; the match to TRBD1 covers 7 bases. The CDR3 DNA is TGTGCCAGCAGTCGGGACAGTGAAAACACTGAAGCTTTCTTT. As protein: CASSRDSENTEAFF.